The clone carrying this T cell receptor beta chain was seen a single time. Membership in each cohort depended on participant-reported clinical history. This specimen belongs to a study of blood T cell repertoires in COVID-19. Study overall: The samples span acute and convalescent COVID-19 from the United States, Italy and Spain.

The CDR3 contains 11 residues. Per the germline V gene, CDR1 is SGHTA and CDR2 is FQGNSA. The V end was cut by 5 bases, the J end by 8 bases, with 8 bases between. Per the original methods: Counts of nucleated cells, estimated from reference gene primer amplification, were obtained. Method: immunoSEQ multiplex PCR; TCRdb's copy keeps in-frame clones and lacks some. Clone size and the V and J calls come from that table; the DNA yielded D and trimming. Of 120,000 to 150,000 clones in the sample, 84% were seen once. Sequenced material: PBMCs or T cells enriched from blood (not recorded which). The chain combines TRBV7-2 with TRBJ2-3; TRBD2 might be the D (5 bases). This receptor was identified in a man in his forties with acute COVID-19. CDR3 sequence: CASSPGGTQYF. For the CDR3, the DNA is TGTGCCAGCAGCCCAGGAGGTACGCAGTATTTT.